Below, 9 T cell receptor beta chains from the same sample are listed, as sequenced in a study of T cell responses to AZD1222 COVID-19 vaccine. The table came from immunoSEQ multiplex PCR; TCRdb's copy has only in-frame clones and leaves some out. This table has some 97,000 clones, approximately 90% appearing once. The starting material was peripheral blood, obtained on day 0 of AZD1222 vaccination. These receptors were taken from an adult in good health.

Here the CDR3 DNA reads TGTGCCAGCAGTTTCATGGACAGGTGGAACACTGAAGCTTTCTTT. It translates to CASSFMDRWNTEAFF. The V call is TRBV27, the J call TRBJ1-1; 7 bases map to TRBD1. CDR3 length equals 15 residues. Germline V gene sequence: CDR1 MNHEY, CDR2 SMNVEV (reference sequence). Trimming at V came to 3 bases and at J to 1 base, leaving 5 bases not matched to a gene.

The table lists this clone with a few counts. The rearrangement uses TRBV19 and TRBJ1-6; 9 bases map to TRBD1. Germline V CDR1 and CDR2: LNHDA, SQIVND (reference sequence). J gave up 8 bases and V 6 bases, and 8 bases lay outside the gene matches. The CDR3 consists of 15 residues. The CDR3 DNA follows: TGTGCCAGTAGGACTGGACAGGGGATGGATTCACCCCTCCACTTT. Its protein product is CASRTGQGMDSPLHF. The variable domain in full, with the rest retrieved from reference TRBV19 and TRBJ1-6, is DGGITQSPKYLFRKEGQNVTLSCEQNLNHDAMYWYRQDPGQGLRLIYYSQIVNDFQKGDIAEGYSVSREKKESFPLTVTSAQKNPTAFYLCASRTGQGMDSPLHFGNGTRLTVT.

CDR3 sequence (DNA): TGTGCCAGCAGCCGGATACTCGGGGGGTCTGAAGCTTTCTTT. This translates into CASSRILGGSEAFF. The chain combines TRBV14 with TRBJ1-1, with TRBD1 as a possible D gene (5 bases). Looked up from germline, CDR1 is SGHDN and CDR2 is FVKESK. Trimming stripped 4 bases from V and 6 bases from J, with 15 bases between. This CDR3 is 14 amino acids long.

CDR3 DNA: TGTGCCAGCAGAACCACAGCGGGAAATGAGCAGTTCTTC. Its translation is CASRTTAGNEQFF. The rearrangement links TRBV27 to TRBJ2-1, with TRBD2 identical over 7 bases. In germline, CDR1 is MNHEY, CDR2 SMNVEV (reference sequence). V was pared by 6 bases and J by 7 bases, with 6 bases of the junction left unmatched. The CDR3 covers 13 residues.

This clone has just a few counts. The CDR3 spells CASSSMLPEAFF. The CDR3 DNA reads TGTGCCAGCAGCTCGATGCTTCCTGAAGCTTTCTTT. This chain joins TRBV7-9 and TRBJ1-1; D unresolved. This CDR3 has 12 amino acids. V lost 4 bases to trimming and J lost 6 bases, with 9 bases between them. CDR1 and CDR2 from the germline V gene are SEHNR and FQNEAQ (reference sequence).

This chain joins TRBV2 and TRBJ1-5, with TRBD1 identical over 7 bases. CDR1 and CDR2 (germline): SNHLY, FYNNEI. The CDR3 sequence is 18 residues long. V shed 5 bases, J shed 0 bases, and the junction held 13 bases outside the gene matches. The CDR3 reads CASSSGPSGGYSNQPQHF. CDR3 coding DNA: TGTGCCAGCAGTTCCGGGCCATCAGGGGGGTATAGCAATCAGCCCCAGCATTTT. Variable domain in full (rest from reference TRBV2 and TRBJ1-5): EPEVTQTPSHQVTQMGQEVILRCVPISNHLYFYWYRQILGQKVEFLVSFYNNEISEKSEIFDDQFSVERPDGSNFTLKIRSTKLEDSAMYFCASSSGPSGGYSNQPQHFGDGTRLSIL.

V is TRBV6-2 or TRBV6-3 and J is TRBJ2-1; 10 positions match TRBD2. V shed 1 base and J 5 bases; nucleotides not matched to a gene: 5. Germline CDR1 reads MNHEY; CDR2 reads SVGEGT. CDR3 size: 16 residues. The CDR3 DNA reads as TGTGCCAGCAGTTACTATCTAGCGGGGGCCCACAATGAGCAGTTCTTC. It codes for CASSYYLAGAHNEQFF.

This clone was counted a few times. The chain employs TRBV27 and TRBJ1-5; D gene uncertain. The germline gives CDR1 MNHEY, CDR2 SMNVEV (reference sequence). The CDR3 has 14 residues. V lost 3 bases and J lost 6, with 12 bases in between. The CDR3 DNA is TGTGCCAGCAGTTTCCGGGAAAGGAGTCAGCCCCAGCATTTT. Translating it yields CASSFRERSQPQHF.

V is TRBV19 and J is TRBJ2-1, with 9 positions matching TRBD2. Germline CDR1 reads LNHDA; CDR2 reads SQIVND (reference sequence). The CDR3 contains 14 residues. The V and J ends lost 1 base and 14 bases, in that order; junction bases with no gene match: 9. CDR3 sequence: CASSIGGSGSSEFF. In DNA, the CDR3 is TGTGCCAGTAGTATAGGGGGTAGCGGGAGTTCAGAGTTCTTC. Complete variable domain (other parts from reference TRBV19 and TRBJ2-1): DGGITQSPKYLFRKEGQNVTLSCEQNLNHDAMYWYRQDPGQGLRLIYYSQIVNDFQKGDIAEGYSVSREKKESFPLTVTSAQKNPTAFYLCASSIGGSGSSEFFGPGTRLTVL.